This TCR beta chain was retrieved from a study of blood T cells in healthy people across ages. This clonotype was found a few times. A second PCR of 7 to 11 cycles used a sample-barcoded 5' primer and a J-beta primer mix. TCRdb redid the calling of the 5' RACE reads with MiXCR, one entry per CDR3 protein. Of 540,000 or so distinct CDR3 sequences in the sample, 24% were seen once. Germline V gene data show CDR1 as MGHRA and CDR2 as YSYEKL. The CDR3 is made up of 14 amino acids. The germline V and J ends were trimmed by 2 bases and 2 bases, with 9 bases remaining between them. These data are also associated with another study on T cells of mothers and their children.

The sequencing sample was made of blood. The clonotype was recovered from a boy younger than 18 in good health. The chain is built from TRBV4-1 and TRBJ2-5; no firm D call. CDR3 residues: CASSQRMGQETQYF. The CDR3 region has the DNA TGCGCCAGCAGCCAACGGATGGGGCAAGAGACCCAGTACTTC.